These 25 T cell receptor beta chains were all obtained from the same sample, sequenced in a study of graft-versus-host responses after intestinal transplantation. Intraepithelial and lamina propria lymphocytes were released after the graft tissue was processed. Assay used: immunoSEQ multiplex PCR; TCRdb lists only in-frame clones, some missing. The data contain some 8,000 clones, approximately 64% of them singletons. This specimen consisted of ileum tissue, obtained 450 to 480 days after transplant. The receptors were gathered from a human patient who received an intestinal transplant, so some T cells may come from the graft donor.

This clone occurred once. This chain uses TRBV6-1 with TRBJ2-1, with 10 nucleotides matching TRBD1. The V and J ends lost 2 bases and 7 bases, in that order; junction bases with no gene match: 8. The CDR3 consists of 16 residues. Germline loops: CDR1 MNHNS, CDR2 SASEGT. The CDR3 sequence: CASSERRRQGANEQFF. Written as DNA, the CDR3 is TGTGCCAGCAGTGAACGAAGGAGACAGGGGGCGAATGAGCAGTTCTTC.

The rearrangement joins TRBV7-2 to TRBJ1-2; no clear D. In germline, CDR1 is SGHTA, CDR2 FQGNSA. V lost 3 bases and J lost 5, with 10 bases in between. The CDR3 runs 13 residues. CDR3 sequence (DNA): TGTGCCAGCAGCTTGGACCCCCAATATGGCTACACCTTC. Its protein product is CASSLDPQYGYTF. Combining the CDR3 with reference TRBV7-2 and TRBJ1-2 gives the whole variable domain GAGVSQSPSNKVTEKGKDVELRCDPISGHTALYWYRQSLGQGLEFLIYFQGNSAPDKSGLPSDRFSAERTGGSVSTLTIQRTQQEDSAVYLCASSLDPQYGYTFGSGTRLTVV.

This clone was recorded a few times. J is TRBJ2-7 and V is TRBV5-4, with D possibly being TRBD1 or TRBD2 (5 bases each). The CDR3 runs 13 residues. Germline V gene data show CDR1 as SGHNT and CDR2 as YYREEE (reference sequence). The V and J ends lost 4 bases and 3 bases respectively, with 11 bases between them. The CDR3 protein is CASSVMGVYEQYV. Written as DNA, the CDR3 is TGTGCCAGCAGCGTGATGGGGGTCTACGAGCAGTACGTC.

J is TRBJ1-2 and V is TRBV7-2, with D perhaps matching TRBD1 (6 bases). Between the trimmed V and J ends, which lost 1 base and 3 bases, there was a span of 6 bases. The CDR3 is 13 residues long. CDR1 is SGHTA and CDR2 is FQGNSA in the germline V gene. The CDR3 bases are TGTGCCAGCAGCTTAGACAGGGACTATGGCTACACCTTC. The encoded protein is CASSLDRDYGYTF.

The chain couples TRBV30 to TRBJ2-5, with D perhaps being TRBD1 or TRBD2 (5 bases each). Germline V gene sequence: CDR1 GTSNPN, CDR2 SVGIG (reference sequence). Trimming took off 5 bases at V and 1 base at J, with 14 bases between the two ends. The CDR3 has 14 amino acids. The CDR3: CAWCQGRSQETQYF. The CDR3 DNA sequence: TGTGCCTGGTGCCAGGGACGCTCCCAAGAGACCCAGTACTTC.

The gene calls are TRBV6-1 and TRBJ2-3; 10 bases are shared with TRBD2. With 5 bases clipped from V and 9 bases from J, the junction kept 8 bases outside the gene matches. This CDR3 spans 14 amino acids. Germline V lookup: CDR1 MNHNS, CDR2 SASEGT. The CDR3 loop is CASSQLAGEGTQYF. Written as DNA, the CDR3 is TGTGCCAGCAGTCAGCTAGCGGGAGAGGGCACGCAGTATTTT.

V gene TRBV10-3 combines with J gene TRBJ2-5; no clear D. Germline values: CDR1 ENHRY, CDR2 SYGVKD. The CDR3 consists of 13 residues. V was cut by 3 bases and J by 1 base, with 6 bases left in between. CDR3 loop: CAISEGFQETQYF. The DNA of the CDR3 is TGTGCCATCAGTGAAGGCTTCCAAGAGACCCAGTACTTC.

This chain uses TRBV5-4 with TRBJ2-3; 9 nucleotides match TRBD2. CDR3 length: 15 residues. CDR1 is SGHNT and CDR2 is YYREEE in the germline V gene (reference sequence). The J segment lost 6 bases and the V segment lost 0 bases, leaving 5 bases of the junction unmatched. The CDR3 is CASSLEAGGRDTQYF. Written as DNA, the CDR3 is TGTGCCAGCAGCTTGGAAGCGGGGGGTCGCGATACGCAGTATTTT.

The chain has TRBV6-6 and TRBJ1-2; D gene uncertain. Germline CDR1 is MNHNY and CDR2 is SVGAGI (reference sequence). The CDR3 has 14 residues. V lost 7 bases, J lost 6 bases, and 18 bases lay in between. CDR3 DNA sequence: TGTGCCAGCACCCACTCGGCAGCGATAGATGGCTACACCTTC. This encodes CASTHSAAIDGYTF.

This clone was seen only a few times. The V and J genes are TRBV5-6 and TRBJ1-6; weak D call: TRBD1 (6 bases). There are 16 residues in the CDR3. Germline V gives CDR1 SGHDT, CDR2 YYEEEE. Trimming took off 0 bases at V and 6 bases at J, with 13 bases between the two ends. CDR3 protein: CASSLASGGPNSPLHF. The CDR3 DNA is TGTGCCAGCAGCTTGGCCTCGGGGGGCCCTAATTCACCCCTCCACTTT.

CDR3 coding DNA: TGTGCCACCAGCAGAGAAGGCGAGAACACCGGGGAGCTGTTTTTT. It specifies CATSREGENTGELFF. The chain links TRBV15 to TRBJ2-2; no clear D. The CDR3 covers 15 residues. Germline V CDR1 and CDR2: LNHNV, YYDKDF (reference sequence). V shed 0 bases and J shed 1 base, with 6 bases lying between them.

This clone occurred a few times. The chain links TRBV28 to TRBJ1-5; D uncertain. V shed 6 bases and J shed 5 bases, with 11 bases lying between them. The CDR3 runs to 13 residues. Germline values: CDR1 MDHEN, CDR2 SYDVKM. CDR3 DNA: TGTGCCAGCAGGGGAATCGGAGATCAGCCCCAGCATTTT. This encodes CASRGIGDQPQHF.

The V call is TRBV1, the J call TRBJ2-2; the D call TRBD2 from the table was never checked on the DNA. TRBV1 is marked as a pseudogene. This CDR3 has 15 residues. The CDR3 DNA reads TGCACCAGCAGTCCCTGCCGAGGCCTACCCGGGGAGCTGTTTTTT. Its translation: CTSSPCRGLPGELFF.

J is TRBJ2-3 and V is TRBV28; tentatively, D is TRBD2 (6 bases). This CDR3 is built from 20 residues. The V and J ends lost 4 bases and 2 bases respectively, with 28 bases between them. CDR1 and CDR2 from the germline V gene are MDHEN and SYDVKM. The CDR3: CASSSSRWSVRGTITDTQYF. DNA of the CDR3: TGTGCCAGCAGTTCCTCACGATGGAGCGTTCGGGGGACGATCACAGATACGCAGTATTTT.

V and J are TRBV21-1 and TRBJ2-1; the table names TRBD1, a call not compared with the DNA. TRBV21-1 represents a pseudogene. The CDR3 contains 15 residues. The CDR3, as DNA: TGTGCCAGCAGCACGGAGACAGGGAACTACAATGAGCAGTTCTTC. Its protein is CASSTETGNYNEQFF.

This sequence joins TRBV6-1 and TRBJ1-3; weak D call: TRBD1 (5 bases). The germline V gene encodes CDR1 MNHNS and CDR2 SASEGT. The CDR3 runs to 14 residues. Trimming shortened V by 8 bases and J by 1 base, and 12 bases separated the two germline ends. The CDR3 protein is CASSRKGSGNTIYF. CDR3 DNA: TGTGCCAGCTCCAGGAAGGGGTCTGGAAACACCATATATTTT.

This chain links TRBV2 with TRBJ2-2, with D uncertain. The CDR3 totals 11 residues. The germline V and J ends were trimmed by 4 bases and 7 bases, with 4 bases remaining between them. Germline values: CDR1 SNHLY, CDR2 FYNNEI. The CDR3 region is CASSALGELFF. CDR3 DNA: TGTGCCAGCAGTGCGCTCGGGGAGCTGTTTTTT.

The rearrangement links TRBV10-3 to TRBJ1-2; D is uncertain. Germline V gene data show CDR1 as ENHRY and CDR2 as SYGVKD. V was trimmed by 0 bases and J by 8 bases, leaving 10 bases between them. The CDR3 covers 13 residues. The CDR3 DNA is TGTGCCATCAGTGAGTCTCTGAAGATCGGCTACACCTTC. Its translation is CAISESLKIGYTF.

By share, this clone counts as medium-sized. The genes are TRBV4-1 and TRBJ2-7; D might be TRBD2 (5 bases). V lost 0 bases and J 3 bases, leaving 9 bases between the germline ends. The CDR3 is 14 amino acids. Germline-derived CDR1 and CDR2 are MGHRA and YSYEKL. The CDR3 sequence is CASSQEPGNYEQYV. In DNA, the CDR3 is TGCGCCAGCAGCCAAGAGCCCGGGAACTACGAGCAGTACGTC.

This sequence joins TRBV7-9 and TRBJ2-3; a weak D match, TRBD1 (5 bases). CDR1 and CDR2 (germline): SEHNR, FQNEAQ (reference sequence). Between the trimmed V and J ends, which lost 5 bases and 4 bases, there was a span of 7 bases. The CDR3 totals 12 residues. Written as DNA, the CDR3 is TGTGCCAGCAGCGTGACAGCAGATACGCAGTATTTT. The encoded protein is CASSVTADTQYF.

This clone is labeled as large (0.1 to 1%). The same CDR3 also results from other DNA sequences found in this sample. The V call is TRBV7-6, the J call TRBJ2-7, with TRBD1 identical over 7 bases. CDR3 size: 13 residues. Germline V gene lookup returns CDR1 SGHVS and CDR2 FNYEAQ. The J segment lost 3 bases and the V segment lost 3 bases, leaving 2 bases of the junction unmatched. CDR3 in DNA: TGTGCCAGCAGCTTTCGACAGGGCTACGAGCAGTACGTC. Translated, it gives CASSFRQGYEQYV.

The CDR3 sequence: CASSNQGAGTDTQYF. Here the CDR3 DNA reads TGTGCCAGCAGCAATCAGGGGGCGGGGACAGATACGCAGTATTTT. The rearrangement uses TRBV27 and TRBJ2-3; 8 nucleotides agree with TRBD1. The CDR3 covers 15 residues. V trimming: 6 bases; J trimming: 3 bases; junction bases outside the gene matches: 8. Germline CDR1 reads MNHEY; CDR2 reads SMNVEV (reference sequence).

The CDR3 nucleotides read TGTGCCAGCAGCCTGCAGGCGTTCGATGAGCAGTTCTTC. It codes for CASSLQAFDEQFF. The chain has TRBV9 and TRBJ2-1; D is unresolved. The CDR3 is 13 amino acids. Germline CDR1 SGDLS, CDR2 YYNGEE. With 4 bases removed from V and 8 bases from J, the gap between germline ends came to 13 bases.

The chain carries TRBV28 and TRBJ2-5; the D is unclear. This CDR3 contains 15 residues. V dropped 3 bases and J dropped 4 bases, with 15 bases sitting between them. The germline V gene has CDR1 MDHEN and CDR2 SYDVKM. CDR3 protein: CASSFGSSRSETQYF. The CDR3 DNA is TGTGCCAGCAGTTTTGGTTCTTCTAGATCAGAGACCCAGTACTTC.

By its share, this clone is medium-sized (0.01 to 0.1%). The chain employs TRBV2 and TRBJ1-1; D possibly corresponds to TRBD1 (5 bases). V lost 6 bases, J lost 1 base, and 12 bases lay in between. CDR3 length: 14 amino acids. Germline-derived CDR1 and CDR2 are SNHLY and FYNNEI. CDR3 loop: CASRADIPNTEAFF. CDR3 in DNA: TGTGCCAGCAGGGCGGACATACCGAACACTGAAGCTTTCTTT.